This T cell receptor (beta chain) was identified during a study of radiotherapy plus CTLA-4 blockade in lung cancer. The repertoire was sequenced with immunoSEQ multiplex PCR; TCRdb's copy has only in-frame clones and lacks some. The sample includes around 110,000 clones, 70% to 90% of them seen just once. The germline gives CDR1 SGHDN, CDR2 FVKESK. The CDR3 runs to 14 residues. The germline V and J ends were trimmed by 0 bases and 5 bases, with 9 bases remaining between them. This chain uses TRBV14 with TRBJ2-3; D is undetermined. This TCR derives from a human donor with non-small cell lung cancer that progressed on radiotherapy plus ipilimumab. This specimen was peripheral blood, taken from a patient treated with radiotherapy plus ipilimumab. Here the CDR3 DNA reads TGTGCCAGCAGCCAAGAAAAGCGACGAGATACGCAGTATTTT. Translation gives CASSQEKRRDTQYF.